This TCR beta chain comes out of a study of T cells after yellow fever vaccination. Study-level background: Fractions low in cell number were prepared with SMART-Seq v4 Ultra Low Input. General study points: Re-detected after boosting: most primary clones, 96% of CD4 and about 90% of CD8.

This clonotype was seen many times. V was trimmed by 1 base and J by 4 bases, leaving 22 bases between them. The CDR3 extends over 19 amino acids. CDR1 and CDR2 from the germline V gene are LGHNA and YSLEER. TCRdb re-called the 5' RACE reads with MiXCR, one entry per CDR3 protein. Here the sample spans under 50,000 distinct CDR3 sequences, around 6.4% being singletons. The sequence was obtained from a man younger than 45 who received the YFV17D yellow fever vaccine. V gene TRBV4-3 combines with J gene TRBJ2-2, with D possibly matching TRBD2 (7 bases). The sample consisted of PBMCs, either bulk or a sorted T-cell subset (CD4+, CD8+, memory, or dextramer-sorted; not recorded which), taken 45 days after the yellow fever booster vaccination. The CDR3 bases are TGCGCCAGCAGCCAAGGGCCCCGGGGAGTTAGGGGGGGCACCGGGGAGCTGTTTTTT. It specifies CASSQGPRGVRGGTGELFF.